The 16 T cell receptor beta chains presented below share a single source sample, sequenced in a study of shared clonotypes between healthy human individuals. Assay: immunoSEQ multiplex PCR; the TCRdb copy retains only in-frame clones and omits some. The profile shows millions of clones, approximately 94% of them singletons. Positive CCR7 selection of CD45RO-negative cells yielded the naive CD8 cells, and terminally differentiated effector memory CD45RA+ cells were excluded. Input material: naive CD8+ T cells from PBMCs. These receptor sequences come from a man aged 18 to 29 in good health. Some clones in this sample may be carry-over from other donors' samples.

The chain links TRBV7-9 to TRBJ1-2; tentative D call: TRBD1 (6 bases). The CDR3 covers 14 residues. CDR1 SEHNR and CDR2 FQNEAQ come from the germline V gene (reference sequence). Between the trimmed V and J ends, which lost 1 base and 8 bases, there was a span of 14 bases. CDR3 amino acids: CASSLGAGARGYTF. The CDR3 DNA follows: TGTGCCAGCAGCTTAGGTGCGGGGGCGCGGGGCTACACCTTC. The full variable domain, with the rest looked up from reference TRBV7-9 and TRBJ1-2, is DTGVSQNPRHKITKRGQNVTFRCDPISEHNRLYWYRQTLGQGPEFLTYFQNEAQLEKSRLLSDRFSAERPKGSFSTLEIQRTEQGDSAMYLCASSLGAGARGYTFGSGTRLTVV.

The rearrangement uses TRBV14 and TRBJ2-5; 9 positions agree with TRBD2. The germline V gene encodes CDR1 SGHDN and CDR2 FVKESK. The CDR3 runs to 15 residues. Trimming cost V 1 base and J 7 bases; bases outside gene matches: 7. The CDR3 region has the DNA TGTGCCAGCAGCCAAGGGCGGGAGGGAGATTGGACCCAGTACTTC. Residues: CASSQGREGDWTQYF.

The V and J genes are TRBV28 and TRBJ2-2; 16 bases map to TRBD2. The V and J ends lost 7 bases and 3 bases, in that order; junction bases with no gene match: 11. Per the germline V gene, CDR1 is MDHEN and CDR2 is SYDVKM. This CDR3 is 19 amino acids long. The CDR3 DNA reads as TGTGCCAGCACCAAGGAGGGACTAGCGGGAGGGCACTACACCGGGGAGCTGTTTTTT. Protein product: CASTKEGLAGGHYTGELFF. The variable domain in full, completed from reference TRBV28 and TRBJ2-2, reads DVKVTQSSRYLVKRTGEKVFLECVQDMDHENMFWYRQDPGLGLRLIYFSYDVKMKEKGDIPEGYSVSREKKERFSLILESASTNQTSMYLCASTKEGLAGGHYTGELFFGEGSRLTVL.

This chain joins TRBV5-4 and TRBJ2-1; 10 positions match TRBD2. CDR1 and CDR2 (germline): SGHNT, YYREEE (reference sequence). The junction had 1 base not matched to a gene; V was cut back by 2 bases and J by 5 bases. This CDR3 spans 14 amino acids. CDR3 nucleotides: TGTGCCAGCAGCTTTCTAGCGGGGGACAATGAGCAGTTCTTC. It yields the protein CASSFLAGDNEQFF.

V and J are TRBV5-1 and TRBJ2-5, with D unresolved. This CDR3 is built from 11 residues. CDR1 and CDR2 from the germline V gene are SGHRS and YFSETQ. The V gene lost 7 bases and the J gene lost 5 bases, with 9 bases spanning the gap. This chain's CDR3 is CASREWETQYF. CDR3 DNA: TGCGCCAGCCGCGAGTGGGAGACCCAGTACTTC.

CDR3 sequence reads: CASSSVRDRVLELFF. The CDR3 DNA reads as TGTGCCAGCAGTTCCGTCCGGGACAGGGTCCTAGAGCTGTTTTTT. The gene calls are TRBV21-1 and TRBJ2-2; the DNA was not compared with TRBD1, the D call given in the table. TRBV21-1 is flagged as a pseudogene. The CDR3 is 15 residues long.

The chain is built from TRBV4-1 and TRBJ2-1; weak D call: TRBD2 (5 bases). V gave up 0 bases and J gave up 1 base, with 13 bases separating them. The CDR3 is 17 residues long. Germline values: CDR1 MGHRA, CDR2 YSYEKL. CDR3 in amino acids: CASSQDNTGLSYNEQFF. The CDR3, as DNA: TGCGCCAGCAGCCAAGATAATACTGGACTTTCCTACAATGAGCAGTTCTTC.

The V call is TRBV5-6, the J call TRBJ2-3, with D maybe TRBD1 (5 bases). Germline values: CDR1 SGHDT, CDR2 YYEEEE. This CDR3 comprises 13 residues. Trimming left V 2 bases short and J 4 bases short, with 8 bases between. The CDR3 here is CASSLGAPDTQYF. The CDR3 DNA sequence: TGTGCCAGCAGCTTAGGGGCGCCAGATACGCAGTATTTT. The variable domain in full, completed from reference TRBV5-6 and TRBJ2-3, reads DAGVTQSPTHLIKTRGQQVTLRCSPKSGHDTVSWYQQALGQGPQFIFQYYEEEERQRGNFPDRFSGHQFPNYSSELNVNALLLGDSALYLCASSLGAPDTQYFGPGTRLTVL.

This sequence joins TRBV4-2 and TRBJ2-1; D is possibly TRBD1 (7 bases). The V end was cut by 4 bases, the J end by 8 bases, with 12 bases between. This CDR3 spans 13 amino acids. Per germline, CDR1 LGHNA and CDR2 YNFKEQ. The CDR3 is CASSPRGADEQFF. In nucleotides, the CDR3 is TGTGCCAGCAGCCCCAGGGGGGCCGATGAGCAGTTCTTC.

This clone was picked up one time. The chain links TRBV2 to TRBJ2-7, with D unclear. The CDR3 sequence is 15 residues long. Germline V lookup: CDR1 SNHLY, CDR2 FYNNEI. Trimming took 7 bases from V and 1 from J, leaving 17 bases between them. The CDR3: CASIQTPSTSYEQYF. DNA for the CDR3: TGTGCCAGCATCCAGACTCCTTCCACTTCCTACGAGCAGTACTTC.

CDR3 bases: TGTGCCAGTAGTTGGGGTTTAGGGCTCACCGGGGAGCTGTTTTTT. This sequence encodes CASSWGLGLTGELFF. J is TRBJ2-2 and V is TRBV19; D remains ambiguous. Looked up from germline, CDR1 is LNHDA and CDR2 is SQIVND (reference sequence). Between the trimmed V and J ends, which lost 5 bases and 4 bases, there was a span of 14 bases. CDR3 length: 15 amino acids.

The CDR3 is CASSLVGNLYEQYF. CDR3 nucleotide sequence: TGCGCCAGCAGCTTGGTAGGGAATTTATACGAGCAGTACTTC. This sequence joins TRBV5-1 and TRBJ2-7, with no clear D. The germline V gene encodes CDR1 SGHRS and CDR2 YFSETQ. V lost 0 bases and J lost 4, with 11 bases in between. This CDR3 region has 14 residues.

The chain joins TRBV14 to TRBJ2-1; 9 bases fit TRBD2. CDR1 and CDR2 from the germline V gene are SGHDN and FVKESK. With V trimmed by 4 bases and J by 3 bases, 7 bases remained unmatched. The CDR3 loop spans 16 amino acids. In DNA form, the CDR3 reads TGTGCCAGCAGCCCCATAGCGGGAGCCATCTACAATGAGCAGTTCTTC. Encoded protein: CASSPIAGAIYNEQFF. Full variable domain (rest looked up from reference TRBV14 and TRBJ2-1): EAGVTQFPSHSVIEKGQTVTLRCDPISGHDNLYWYRRVMGKEIKFLLHFVKESKQDESGMPNNRFLAERTGGTYSTLKVQPAELEDSGVYFCASSPIAGAIYNEQFFGPGTRLTVL.

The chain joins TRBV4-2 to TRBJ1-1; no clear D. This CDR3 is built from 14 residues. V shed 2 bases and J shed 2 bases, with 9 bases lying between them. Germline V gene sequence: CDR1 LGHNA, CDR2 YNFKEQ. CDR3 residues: CASSQIGVNTEAFF. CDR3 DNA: TGTGCCAGCAGCCAAATCGGGGTAAACACTGAAGCTTTCTTT.

CDR3 bases: TGCAGTGCCAACTTGCGCTACGAGCAGTACTTC. This encodes CSANLRYEQYF. The chain couples TRBV20-1 to TRBJ2-5, with D unclear. The assigned J gene may be wrong: the sequence end matches TRBJ2-7 better. The germline gives CDR1 DFQATT, CDR2 SNEGSKA (reference sequence). The length of the CDR3 is 11 residues.

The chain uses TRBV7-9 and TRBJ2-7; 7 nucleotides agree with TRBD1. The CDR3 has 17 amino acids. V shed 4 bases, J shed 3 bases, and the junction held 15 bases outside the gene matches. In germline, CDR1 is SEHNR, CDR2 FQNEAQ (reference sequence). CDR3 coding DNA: TGTGCCAGCAGCTCAACCTCCGGGACAGAAGCCTTCTACGAGCAGTACTTC. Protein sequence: CASSSTSGTEAFYEQYF.